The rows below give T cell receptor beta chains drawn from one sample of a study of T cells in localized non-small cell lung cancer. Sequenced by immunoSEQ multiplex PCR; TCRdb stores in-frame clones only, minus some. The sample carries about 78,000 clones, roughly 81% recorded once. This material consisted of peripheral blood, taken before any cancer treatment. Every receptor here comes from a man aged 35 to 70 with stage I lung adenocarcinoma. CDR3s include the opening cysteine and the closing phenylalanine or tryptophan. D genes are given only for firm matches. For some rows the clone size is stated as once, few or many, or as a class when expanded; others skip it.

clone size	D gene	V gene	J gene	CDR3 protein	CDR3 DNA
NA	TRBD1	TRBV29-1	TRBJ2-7	CSVELWGQGAWEQYF	TGCAGCGTTGAATTATGGGGACAGGGGGCTTGGGAGCAGTACTTC
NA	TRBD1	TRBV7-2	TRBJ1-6	CASSSGQGLGSYNSPLHF	TGTGCCAGCAGCTCGGGACAGGGTCTTGGGTCTTATAATTCACCCCTCCACTTT
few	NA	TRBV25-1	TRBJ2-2	CAASRRGYGPNTGELFF	TGTGCCGCGAGTAGGAGGGGGTATGGGCCGAACACCGGGGAGCTGTTTTTT
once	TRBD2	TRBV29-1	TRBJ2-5	CSVAYSGGAETQYF	TGCAGCGTTGCATACAGCGGGGGGGCCGAGACCCAGTACTTC
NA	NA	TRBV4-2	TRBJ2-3	CASSQGGGTDTQYF	TGTGCCAGCAGCCAAGGAGGTGGCACAGATACGCAGTATTTT
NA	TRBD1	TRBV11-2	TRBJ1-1	CASSGTTGGATEAFF	TGTGCCAGCAGCGGAACCACAGGGGGCGCGACTGAAGCTTTCTTT
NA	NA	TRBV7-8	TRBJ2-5	CASSLYSGAALQETQYF	TGTGCCAGCAGCTTATATAGCGGAGCCGCCCTCCAAGAGACCCAGTACTTC
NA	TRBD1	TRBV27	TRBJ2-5	CASKGQGAFETQYF	TGTGCCAGCAAAGGACAGGGGGCCTTTGAGACCCAGTACTTC
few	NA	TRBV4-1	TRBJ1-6	CASSQEAGYNSPLHF	TGCGCCAGCAGCCAAGAAGCGGGTTATAATTCACCCCTCCACTTT
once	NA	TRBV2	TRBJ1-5	CASRAQNGNQPQHF	TGTGCCAGCAGAGCCCAAAACGGCAATCAGCCCCAGCATTTT
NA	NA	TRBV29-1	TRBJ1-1	CSVDSKGRGTTEAFF	TGCAGCGTTGACTCTAAGGGCAGGGGTACGACTGAAGCTTTCTTT
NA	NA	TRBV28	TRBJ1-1	CASSLSLSDRMAEAFF	TGTGCCAGCAGTTTATCTCTCAGTGACCGTATGGCTGAAGCTTTCTTT
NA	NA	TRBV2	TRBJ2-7	CASREDGNYEQYF	TGTGCCAGCAGAGAGGACGGTAACTACGAGCAGTACTTC
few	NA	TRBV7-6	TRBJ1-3	CASSLKRNTIYF	TGTGCCAGCAGCTTAAAGCGAAACACCATATATTTT
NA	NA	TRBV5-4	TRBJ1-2	CASSGDANYGYTF	TGTGCCAGCAGCGGGGATGCTAACTATGGCTACACCTTC
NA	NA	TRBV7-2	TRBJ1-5	CASSLNSNSNQPQHF	TGTGCCAGCAGCTTAAACAGTAATAGCAATCAGCCCCAGCATTTT
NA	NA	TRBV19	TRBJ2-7	CASSRQASYEQYF	TGTGCCAGTAGTAGACAGGCCTCCTACGAGCAGTACTTC
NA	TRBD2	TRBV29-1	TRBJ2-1	CSGSSGTSDNEQFF	TGCAGCGGATCGTCCGGGACTAGCGACAATGAGCAGTTCTTC
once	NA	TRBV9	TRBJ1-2	CASSVSQIPGTYGYTF	TGTGCCAGCAGCGTATCCCAGATCCCGGGGACCTATGGCTACACCTTC
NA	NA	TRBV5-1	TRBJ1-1	CASSLGKSGTEAFF	TGCGCCAGCAGCCTCGGGAAGTCGGGAACTGAAGCTTTCTTT
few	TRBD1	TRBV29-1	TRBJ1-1	CSGRTGEAFF	TGCAGCGGCCGGACAGGGGAAGCTTTCTTT
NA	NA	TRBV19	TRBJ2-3	CASKRWGTGYSDTQYF	TGTGCCAGTAAAAGATGGGGGACTGGATATTCAGATACGCAGTATTTT
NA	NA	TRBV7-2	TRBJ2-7	CASSVVPHEQYF	TGTGCCAGCAGTGTGGTGCCCCACGAGCAGTACTTC
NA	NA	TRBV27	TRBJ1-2	CASSGRQRANYGYTF	TGTGCCAGCAGCGGAAGACAGCGCGCTAACTATGGCTACACCTTC
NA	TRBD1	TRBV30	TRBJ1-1	CAWSRDRGVGNTEAFF	TGTGCCTGGAGCCGGGACAGGGGGGTAGGAAACACTGAAGCTTTCTTT
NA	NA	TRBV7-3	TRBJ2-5	CASSPNSWGGPETQYF	TGTGCCAGCAGCCCAAATAGTTGGGGGGGCCCGGAGACCCAGTACTTC
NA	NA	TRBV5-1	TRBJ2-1	CASSSSGQANEQFF	TGCGCCAGCAGCTCTTCGGGTCAGGCCAATGAGCAGTTCTTC
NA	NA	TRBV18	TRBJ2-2	CASSPPEKGTGELFF	TGTGCCAGCTCACCACCGGAAAAGGGTACCGGGGAGCTGTTTTTT
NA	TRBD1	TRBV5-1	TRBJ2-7	CASSGTGTATYEQYF	TGCGCCAGCAGCGGAACCGGGACAGCCACCTACGAGCAGTACTTC
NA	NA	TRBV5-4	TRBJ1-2	CASSLAIGPEGYTF	TGTGCCAGCAGCTTGGCTATAGGCCCTGAGGGCTACACCTTC
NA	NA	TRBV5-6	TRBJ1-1	CASNLGEDTEAFF	TGTGCCAGCAACCTCGGGGAAGACACTGAAGCTTTCTTT
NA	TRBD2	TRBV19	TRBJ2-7	CASSPVPSGRVEQYF	TGTGCCAGTAGCCCAGTGCCTAGCGGGAGAGTGGAGCAGTACTTC
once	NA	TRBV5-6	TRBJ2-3	CASSLEHGDTQYF	TGTGCCAGCAGCTTAGAACATGGAGATACGCAGTATTTT
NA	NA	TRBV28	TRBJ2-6	CASSLWEGGSGANVLTF	TGTGCCAGCAGTTTATGGGAGGGGGGATCTGGGGCCAACGTCCTGACTTTC
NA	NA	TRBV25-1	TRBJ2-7	CASSKFGAYEQYF	TGTGCCAGCAGTAAATTCGGCGCCTACGAGCAGTACTTC
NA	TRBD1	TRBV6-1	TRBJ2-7	CASSEITGGPYEQYF	TGTGCCAGCAGTGAAATCACAGGGGGACCCTACGAGCAGTACTTC
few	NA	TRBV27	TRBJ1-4	CASSLSGVEKLFF	TGTGCCAGCAGTTTATCTGGGGTTGAAAAACTGTTTTTT